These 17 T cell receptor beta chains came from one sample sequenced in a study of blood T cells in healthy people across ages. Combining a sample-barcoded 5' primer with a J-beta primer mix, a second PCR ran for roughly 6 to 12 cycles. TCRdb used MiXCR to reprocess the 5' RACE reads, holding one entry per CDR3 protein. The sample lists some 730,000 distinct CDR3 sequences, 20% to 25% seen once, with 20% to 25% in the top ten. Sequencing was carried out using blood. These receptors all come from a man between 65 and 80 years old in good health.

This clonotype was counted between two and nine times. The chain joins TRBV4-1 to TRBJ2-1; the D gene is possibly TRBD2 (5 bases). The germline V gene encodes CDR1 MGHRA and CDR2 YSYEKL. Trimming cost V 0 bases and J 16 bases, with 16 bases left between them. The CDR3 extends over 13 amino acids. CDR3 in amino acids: CASSQERRPRQFF. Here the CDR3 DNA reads TGCGCCAGCAGCCAAGAAAGGAGGCCGAGGCAATTCTTC.

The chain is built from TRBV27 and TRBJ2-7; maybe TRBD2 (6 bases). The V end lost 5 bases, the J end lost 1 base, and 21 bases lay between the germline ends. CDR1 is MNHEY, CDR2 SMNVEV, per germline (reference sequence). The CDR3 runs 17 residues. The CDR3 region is CASSHPPGLFSSYEQYF. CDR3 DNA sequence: TGTGCCAGCAGTCATCCGCCGGGACTCTTCTCTTCCTACGAGCAGTACTTC.

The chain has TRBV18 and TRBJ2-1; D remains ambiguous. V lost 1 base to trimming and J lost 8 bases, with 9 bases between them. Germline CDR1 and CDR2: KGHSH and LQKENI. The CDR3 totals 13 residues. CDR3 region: CASSPLGMDEQFF. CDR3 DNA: TGTGCCAGCTCACCACTTGGGATGGATGAGCAGTTCTTC.

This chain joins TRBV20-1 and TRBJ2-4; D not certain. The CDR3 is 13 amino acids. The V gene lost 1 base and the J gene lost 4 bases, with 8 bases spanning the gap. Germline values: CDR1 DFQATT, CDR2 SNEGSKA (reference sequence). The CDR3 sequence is CSARVRTKNIQYF. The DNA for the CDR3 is TGCAGTGCTAGAGTTCGGACGAAAAACATTCAGTACTTC.

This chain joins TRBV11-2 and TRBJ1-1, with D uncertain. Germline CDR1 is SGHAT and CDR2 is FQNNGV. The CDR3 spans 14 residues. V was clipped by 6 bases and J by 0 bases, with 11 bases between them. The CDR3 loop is CASRLHRLNTEAFF. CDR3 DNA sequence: TGTGCCAGCAGGCTGCACCGTTTGAACACTGAAGCTTTCTTT. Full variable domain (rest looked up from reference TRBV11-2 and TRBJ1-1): EAGVAQSPRYKIIEKRQSVAFWCNPISGHATLYWYQQILGQGPKLLIQFQNNGVVDDSQLPKDRFSAERLKGVDSTLKIQPAKLEDSAVYLCASRLHRLNTEAFFGQGTRLTVV.

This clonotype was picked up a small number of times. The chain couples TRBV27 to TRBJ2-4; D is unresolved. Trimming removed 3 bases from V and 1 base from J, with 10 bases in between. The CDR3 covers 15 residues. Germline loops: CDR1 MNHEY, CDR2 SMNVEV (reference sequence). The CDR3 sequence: CASSFVPPAKNIQYF. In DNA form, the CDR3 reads TGTGCCAGCAGTTTTGTACCCCCGGCCAAAAACATTCAGTACTTC.

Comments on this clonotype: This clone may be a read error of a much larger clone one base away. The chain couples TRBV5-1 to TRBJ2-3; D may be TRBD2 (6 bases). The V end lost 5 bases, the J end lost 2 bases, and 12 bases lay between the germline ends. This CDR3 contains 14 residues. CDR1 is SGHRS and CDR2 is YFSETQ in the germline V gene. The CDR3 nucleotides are TGCGCCAGCAGGTATCGGGGGAACACAGATACGCAGTATTTT. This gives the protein CASRYRGNTDTQYF.

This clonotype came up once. In DNA form, the CDR3 reads TGTGCCAGCAGTTCTCGCGGGTCGGCCACCGGGGAGCTGTTTTTT. Translated: CASSSRGSATGELFF. The chain is built from TRBV6-2 or TRBV6-3 and TRBJ2-2; weak D call: TRBD2 (5 bases). V was clipped by 4 bases and J by 4 bases, with 13 bases between them. CDR1 is MNHEY and CDR2 is SVGEGT in the germline V gene. There are 15 residues in the CDR3.

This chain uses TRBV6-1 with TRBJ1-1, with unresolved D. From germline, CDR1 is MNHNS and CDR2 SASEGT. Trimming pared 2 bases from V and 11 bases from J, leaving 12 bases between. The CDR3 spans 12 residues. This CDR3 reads CASSEPLLRAFF. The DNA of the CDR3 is TGTGCCAGCAGTGAACCCCTTCTGCGGGCTTTCTTT.

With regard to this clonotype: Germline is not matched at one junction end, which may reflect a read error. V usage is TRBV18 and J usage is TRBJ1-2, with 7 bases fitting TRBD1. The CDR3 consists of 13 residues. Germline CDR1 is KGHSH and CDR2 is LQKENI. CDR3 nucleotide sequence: TGCGCCAGCGCCGAGGGGGCCCGCTATGGCTACACCTTC. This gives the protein CASAEGARYGYTF.

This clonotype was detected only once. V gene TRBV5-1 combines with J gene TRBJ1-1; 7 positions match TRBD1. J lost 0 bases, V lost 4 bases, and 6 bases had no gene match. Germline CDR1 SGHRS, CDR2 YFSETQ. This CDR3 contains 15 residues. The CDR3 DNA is TGCGCCAGCAGCGGGGGACAGAACATGAACACTGAAGCTTTCTTT. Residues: CASSGGQNMNTEAFF.

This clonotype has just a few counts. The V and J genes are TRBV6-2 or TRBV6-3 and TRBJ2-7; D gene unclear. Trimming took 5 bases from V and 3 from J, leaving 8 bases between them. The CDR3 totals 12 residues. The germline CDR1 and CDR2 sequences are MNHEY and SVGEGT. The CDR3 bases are TGTGCCAGCAGTAACCCCCTCTACGAGCAGTACTTC. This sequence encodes CASSNPLYEQYF.

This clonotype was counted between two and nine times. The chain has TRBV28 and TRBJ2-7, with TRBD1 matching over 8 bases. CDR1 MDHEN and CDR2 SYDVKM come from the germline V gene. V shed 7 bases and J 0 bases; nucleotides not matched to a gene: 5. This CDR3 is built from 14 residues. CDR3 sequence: CASTLGQGSYEQYF. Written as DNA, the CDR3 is TGTGCCAGCACCCTTGGACAGGGCTCCTACGAGCAGTACTTC. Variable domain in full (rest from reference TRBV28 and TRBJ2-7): DVKVTQSSRYLVKRTGEKVFLECVQDMDHENMFWYRQDPGLGLRLIYFSYDVKMKEKGDIPEGYSVSREKKERFSLILESASTNQTSMYLCASTLGQGSYEQYFGPGTRLTVT.

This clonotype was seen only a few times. CDR3 sequence (DNA): TGTGCCAGCAGCTCTACCGGGACTAACTACGAGCAGTACTTC. Protein sequence: CASSSTGTNYEQYF. This chain links TRBV7-8 with TRBJ2-5; 7 nucleotides align to TRBD2. The DNA end is a closer match to TRBJ2-7, so the J assignment may be wrong. The CDR3 runs to 14 residues. The germline gives CDR1 SGHVS, CDR2 FQNEAQ.

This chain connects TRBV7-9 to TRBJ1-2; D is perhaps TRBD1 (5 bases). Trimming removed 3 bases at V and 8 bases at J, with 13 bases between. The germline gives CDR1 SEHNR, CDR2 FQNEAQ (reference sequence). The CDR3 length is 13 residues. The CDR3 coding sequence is TGTGCCAGCAGCTTCACTACAGGAGGCGGCTACACCTTC. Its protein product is CASSFTTGGGYTF.

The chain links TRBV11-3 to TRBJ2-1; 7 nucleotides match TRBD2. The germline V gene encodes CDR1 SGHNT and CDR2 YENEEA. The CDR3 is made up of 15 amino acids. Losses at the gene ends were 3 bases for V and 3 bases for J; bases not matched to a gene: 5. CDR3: CASSFPSGGYNEQFF. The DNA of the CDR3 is TGTGCCAGCAGCTTCCCTAGCGGAGGCTACAATGAGCAGTTCTTC.

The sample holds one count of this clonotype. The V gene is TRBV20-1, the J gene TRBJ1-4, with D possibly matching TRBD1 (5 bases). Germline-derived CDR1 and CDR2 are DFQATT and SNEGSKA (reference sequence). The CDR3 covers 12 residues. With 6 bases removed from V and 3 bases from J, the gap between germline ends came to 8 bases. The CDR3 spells CSATQANEKLFF. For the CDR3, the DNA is TGCAGTGCCACACAGGCTAATGAAAAACTGTTTTTT.